One sample yielded the 8 T cell receptor beta chains listed below, sequenced in a study of T cell changes during pregnancy in multiple sclerosis. Sequencing was performed with immunoSEQ multiplex PCR; in TCRdb, only in-frame clones are kept and a portion is missing. The table lists about 40,000 clones, roughly 93% of them singletons. Sample: CD4+ T cells from peripheral blood mononuclear cells, taken before pregnancy. Receptors were obtained from a female donor with multiple sclerosis, enrolled in a pregnancy study.

V and J are TRBV7-2 and TRBJ2-1, with 7 bases lining up with TRBD2. The CDR3 runs to 14 residues. V was pared by 1 base and J by 4 bases, with 1 base of the junction left unmatched. Looked up from germline, CDR1 is SGHTA and CDR2 is FQGNSA. This CDR3 reads CASSLGGGYNEQFF. CDR3 coding DNA: TGTGCCAGCAGCTTAGGGGGGGGGTACAATGAGCAGTTCTTC. The variable domain in full, completed from reference TRBV7-2 and TRBJ2-1, reads GAGVSQSPSNKVTEKGKDVELRCDPISGHTALYWYRQSLGQGLEFLIYFQGNSAPDKSGLPSDRFSAERTGGSVSTLTIQRTQQEDSAVYLCASSLGGGYNEQFFGPGTRLTVL.

The rearrangement joins TRBV19 to TRBJ2-4; TRBD2 matches at 7 bases. The trim removed 5 bases at V and 0 bases at J, leaving 10 bases unmatched. Germline V gene data show CDR1 as LNHDA and CDR2 as SQIVND (reference sequence). This CDR3 is built from 17 residues. CDR3 in DNA: TGTGCCAGTAGTCCAAGCGGGACTATACTAGCCAAAAACATTCAGTACTTC. This translates into CASSPSGTILAKNIQYF. Combining the CDR3 with reference TRBV19 and TRBJ2-4 gives the whole variable domain DGGITQSPKYLFRKEGQNVTLSCEQNLNHDAMYWYRQDPGQGLRLIYYSQIVNDFQKGDIAEGYSVSREKKESFPLTVTSAQKNPTAFYLCASSPSGTILAKNIQYFGAGTRLSVL.

The rearrangement uses TRBV29-1 and TRBJ2-1, with 11 positions matching TRBD1. J was trimmed by 5 bases and V by 7 bases; bases with no gene match: 7. The CDR3 spans 14 residues. The germline gives CDR1 SQVTM, CDR2 ANQGSEA. CDR3 DNA: TGCAGCGCGGGACAGGGGGGCTTTAACAATGAGCAGTTCTTC. Its translation: CSAGQGGFNNEQFF.

The genes are TRBV6-5 and TRBJ2-7; D is ambiguous. The germline gives CDR1 MNHEY, CDR2 SVGAGI. Trimming shortened V by 7 bases and J by 3 bases, and 10 bases separated the two germline ends. This CDR3 is 12 amino acids long. The CDR3 nucleotides read TGTGCCAGCACGGCCCCAGGCTACGAGCAGTACTTC. Translation: CASTAPGYEQYF.

V is TRBV30 and J is TRBJ1-2, with TRBD1 matching 9 bases. The CDR3 has 15 amino acids. Germline V gene sequence: CDR1 GTSNPN, CDR2 SVGIG (reference sequence). Germline trimming cut 4 bases from V and 4 bases from J; bases unmatched to any gene: 10. The chain's CDR3 is CAWNKQGAQGYGYTF. Here the CDR3 DNA reads TGTGCCTGGAATAAACAGGGGGCGCAGGGCTATGGCTACACCTTC.

This chain joins TRBV5-1 and TRBJ2-3; TRBD2 aligns across 8 bases. The junction had 10 bases not matched to a gene; V was cut back by 4 bases and J by 3 bases. CDR1 SGHRS and CDR2 YFSETQ come from the germline V gene. The CDR3 is 16 amino acids. The CDR3 DNA reads TGCGCCAGCAGCACCATCAGCGGGAGATCGACAGATACGCAGTATTTT. Protein product: CASSTISGRSTDTQYF. Full variable domain (outside the CDR3, taken from reference TRBV5-1 and TRBJ2-3): KAGVTQTPRYLIKTRGQQVTLSCSPISGHRSVSWYQQTPGQGLQFLFEYFSETQRNKGNFPGRFSGRQFSNSRSEMNVSTLELGDSALYLCASSTISGRSTDTQYFGPGTRLTVL.

The chain combines TRBV6-1 with TRBJ1-5; perhaps TRBD1 as D (6 bases). The germline V gene has CDR1 MNHNS and CDR2 SASEGT. V was shortened by 7 bases and J by 9 bases, with 13 bases between the two germline ends. The CDR3 consists of 12 residues. CDR3: CASTLGGPPQHF. As DNA, the CDR3 is TGTGCCAGCACCCTAGGGGGACCGCCCCAGCATTTT.

This chain connects TRBV27 to TRBJ2-1; tentatively, D is TRBD2 (8 bases). The CDR3 extends over 17 amino acids. Germline V gene lookup returns CDR1 MNHEY and CDR2 SMNVEV (reference sequence). Between the trimmed V and J ends, which lost 6 bases and 4 bases, there was a span of 22 bases. The CDR3 loop is CASSRSGGSGGYNEQFF. The CDR3 DNA reads as TGTGCCAGCAGCAGATCAGGGGGGTCGGGAGGGTACAATGAGCAGTTCTTC.